This paragraph reports one T cell receptor beta chain. Data came from immunoSEQ multiplex PCR; TCRdb stores just in-frame clones and leaves some out. The sample yields under 500,000 clones, roughly nine tenths seen once. Participants reported their clinical history, and cohort assignment relied on those reports. The data are from a study of blood T cell repertoires in COVID-19. Overall study context: PBMCs, B-cell-depleted T cells, or T cells were the source of the cDNA or gDNA that made up the material.

V lost 3 bases and J lost 0, with 5 bases in between. The CDR3 sequence is 13 residues long. The genes are TRBV12-3 or TRBV12-4 and TRBJ2-5; D gene uncertain. Sequenced material: PBMCs or T cells enriched from blood (not recorded which). The source is a young man who had recovered from COVID-19. For the CDR3, the DNA is TGTGCCAGCAGTTTGGAGTACCAAGAGACCCAGTACTTC. Translated, it gives CASSLEYQETQYF.